This TCR beta chain is from a study of Graves' ophthalmopathy and Graves' hyperthyroidism. Study-wide points: Most thyroid clonotypes expanded beyond 0.001 frequency were also found in blood. A classifier, a 13-signature model, separated ophthalmopathy from stable hyperthyroidism with roughly 86% sensitivity and about 82% specificity.

The CDR3 consists of 13 residues. The germline V and J ends were trimmed by 8 bases and 5 bases, with 15 bases remaining between them. Germline CDR1 is SGHAT and CDR2 is FQDESV (reference sequence). The authors amplified TCR beta CDR3 regions from RNA transcripts. HTBI primers were used in a first-round RT-PCR, which preceded a second-round multiplex PCR. TCRdb reprocessed the multiplex PCR reads with MiXCR, giving one entry per CDR3 protein. This repertoire shows roughly 610,000 distinct CDR3 sequences, about a fifth found once; its top ten account for around 7%. This clonotype was counted many times. What it binds is unknown. The authors isolated PBMCs from more than 9 ml of fresh peripheral blood.

Sequencing was carried out using peripheral blood. This clonotype was sampled from a woman under 30 with stable Graves' hyperthyroidism. Some clones in this sample may be carry-over from other donors' samples. The rearrangement joins TRBV11-1 to TRBJ1-1; D gene uncertain. The CDR3 coding sequence is TGTGCCAGCCAGAGGAGGGAGAGGACTGAAGCTTTCTTT. Translated: CASQRRERTEAFF.